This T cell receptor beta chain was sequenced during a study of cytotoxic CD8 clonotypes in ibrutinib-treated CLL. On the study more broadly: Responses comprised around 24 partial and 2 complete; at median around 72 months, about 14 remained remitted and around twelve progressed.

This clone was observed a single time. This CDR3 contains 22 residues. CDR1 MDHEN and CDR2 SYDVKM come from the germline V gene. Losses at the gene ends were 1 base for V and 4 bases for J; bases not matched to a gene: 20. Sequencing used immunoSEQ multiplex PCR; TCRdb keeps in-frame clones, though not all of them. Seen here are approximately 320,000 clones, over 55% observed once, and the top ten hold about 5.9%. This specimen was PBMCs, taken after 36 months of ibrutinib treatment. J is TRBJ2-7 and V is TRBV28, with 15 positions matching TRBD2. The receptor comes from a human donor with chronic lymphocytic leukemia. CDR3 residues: CASSLSSTWHLGTSGRNYEQYF. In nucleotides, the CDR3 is TGTGCCAGCAGTTTATCCTCTACCTGGCACCTCGGGACTAGCGGGAGGAATTACGAGCAGTACTTC.